This TCR beta chain was profiled in a study of T cell responses to AZD1222 COVID-19 vaccine. General study findings and limits: CD4 TCRs linked to vaccination spanned spike, dominating at 160-218 and 743-854. At study baseline, merely five or six AZD1222 recipients were seropositive.

Both about-4-week and about-12-week second-dose recipients were combined. Some clones are missing from TCRdb's copy, which holds only in-frame ones; the method was immunoSEQ multiplex PCR. The table includes approximately 96,000 clones, around nine tenths detected once. Comment on this clone: Its matching antigen is unknown.

CDR3 length equals 16 residues. V lost 4 bases to trimming and J lost 3 bases, with 18 bases between them. Per the germline V gene, CDR1 is LGHNA and CDR2 is YNFKEQ. The sequence derives from an adult who received the AZD1222 COVID-19 vaccine. The chain recombines TRBV4-2 with TRBJ1-1; the D gene is possibly TRBD1 (5 bases). The sequencing used peripheral blood, collected 28 days after the second AZD1222 dose. The CDR3 reads CASSPNKVGVDTEAFF. The DNA for the CDR3 is TGTGCCAGCAGCCCAAACAAGGTGGGGGTGGACACTGAAGCTTTCTTT.